The clone carrying this T cell receptor beta chain was counted between two and nine times. Its specificity is not known. These data belong to a study of post-analysis software for immune sequencing data. Study-level information: Patients had relapsing-remitting, secondary progressive or progressive-relapsing multiple sclerosis; some lacked subtype. Broader study findings: Multiple sclerosis patients had significantly lower normalized Chao1 diversity than controls. About five TRBV segments appeared more often in patients than in controls, and TRBV5-6, TRBV5-1 and TRBV20-1 were among these. Strong co-clustering by F measure was seen for same-batch samples.

Tagging with unique molecular identifiers was a feature of the TCR beta cDNA libraries. About 500,000 cDNA molecules came from roughly 1 to 10 million T cells. One entry per CDR3 protein results from TCRdb running MiXCR on the PCR reads. The data show roughly 620,000 distinct CDR3 sequences, roughly 47% seen once. Looked up from germline, CDR1 is SGHTA and CDR2 is FQGNSA. The ends lost 5 bases at V and 0 bases at J; junction bases unmatched: 7. The CDR3 has 17 amino acids. This chain connects TRBV7-2 to TRBJ2-1; TRBD2 agrees at 10 bases. The sample comprised blood. The source of this sequence is a girl aged 5-17 years with multiple sclerosis. For the CDR3, the DNA is TGTGCCAGCAGCCGTCTTAGCGGGAGGTTCTCCTACAATGAGCAGTTCTTC. Encoded protein: CASSRLSGRFSYNEQFF. The whole variable domain, filled in from reference TRBV7-2 and TRBJ2-1, reads GAGVSQSPSNKVTEKGKDVELRCDPISGHTALYWYRQSLGQGLEFLIYFQGNSAPDKSGLPSDRFSAERTGGSVSTLTIQRTQQEDSAVYLCASSRLSGRFSYNEQFFGPGTRLTVL.